This is a list of T cell receptor beta chains from one sample in a study of cytomegalovirus exposure and HLA in healthy donors. Assay used: immunoSEQ multiplex PCR; TCRdb lists only in-frame clones, some missing. Of more than 65,000 clones in the sample, approximately 82% were seen once. The sample was PBMCs. These receptors were taken from a man aged 18 to 29 in good health and CMV-seronegative. Both conserved end residues are part of each CDR3. A clone size is listed for some rows: how often the clone was seen (once, few, many), or a class if it is expanded.

few | TRBJ1-5 | 14 | TRBV7-2 | CATSPGFGDQPQHF
. | TRBJ1-2 | 13 | TRBV27 | CASTQSGQSGYTF
. | TRBJ2-4 | 15 | TRBV11-2 | CASSFLQGQKNIQYF
. | TRBJ2-2 | 15 | TRBV5-1 | CASSVDGANTGELFF
. | TRBJ1-2 | 13 | TRBV19 | CASSISPRYGYTF
. | TRBJ1-1 | 11 | TRBV7-2 | CASSRQAKAFF
. | TRBJ2-7 | 14 | TRBV28 | CASSPTSGAYEQYF
. | TRBJ1-2 | 12 | TRBV28 | CASWGQGYGYTF
. | TRBJ2-7 | 13 | TRBV11-2 | CASSLDRDSEQYF
. | TRBJ1-1 | 17 | TRBV4-1 | CASSQDLGRGRRTEAFF
. | TRBJ1-1 | 13 | TRBV6-1 | CASTGFQGTEAFF
. | TRBJ2-2 | 12 | TRBV7-9 | CALRTSTGELFF
. | TRBJ1-4 | 14 | TRBV28 | CASSFGQINEKLFF
once | TRBJ2-2 | 15 | TRBV6-6 | CATGHGGARTGELFF
. | TRBJ1-5 | 19 | TRBV27 | CASTPLETGEVYRNQPQHF
. | TRBJ2-2 | 17 | TRBV10-3 | CAISESFAGEVTGELFF
. | TRBJ1-6 | 14 | TRBV7-9 | CASSFDGENSPLHF
. | TRBJ2-4 | 12 | TRBV29-1 | CSVADGGHIQYF
. | TRBJ1-2 | 15 | TRBV28 | CASSPVDRELDGYTF
few | TRBJ2-7 | 12 | TRBV28 | CATGGAVNEQYF
. | TRBJ2-5 | 13 | TRBV5-4 | CASSPGQQETQYF
. | TRBJ1-1 | 15 | TRBV6-6 | CASSNGQAGNTEAFF
. | TRBJ1-2 | 14 | TRBV5-1 | CASSPGQLNYGYTF
. | TRBJ1-5 | 14 | TRBV28 | CAIGGVGVNQPQHF
. | . | 13 | TRBV29-1 | CSVTSGPAYEQYF
. | TRBJ2-6 | 17 | TRBV7-2 | CASSPGLATSGANVLTF